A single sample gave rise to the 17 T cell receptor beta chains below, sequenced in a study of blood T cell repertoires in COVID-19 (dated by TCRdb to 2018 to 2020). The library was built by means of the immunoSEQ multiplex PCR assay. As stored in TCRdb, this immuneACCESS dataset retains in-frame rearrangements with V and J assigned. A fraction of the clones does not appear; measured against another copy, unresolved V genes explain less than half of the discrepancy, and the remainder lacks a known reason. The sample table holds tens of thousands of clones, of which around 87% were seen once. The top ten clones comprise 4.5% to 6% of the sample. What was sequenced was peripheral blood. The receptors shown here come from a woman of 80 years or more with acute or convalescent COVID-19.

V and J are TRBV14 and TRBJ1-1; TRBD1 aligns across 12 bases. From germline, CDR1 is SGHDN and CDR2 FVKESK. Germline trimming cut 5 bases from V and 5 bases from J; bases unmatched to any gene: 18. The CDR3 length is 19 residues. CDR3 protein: CASSFGPGQGAGVRTEAFF. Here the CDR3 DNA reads TGTGCCAGCAGCTTCGGTCCGGGACAGGGGGCCGGGGTAAGAACTGAAGCTTTCTTT.

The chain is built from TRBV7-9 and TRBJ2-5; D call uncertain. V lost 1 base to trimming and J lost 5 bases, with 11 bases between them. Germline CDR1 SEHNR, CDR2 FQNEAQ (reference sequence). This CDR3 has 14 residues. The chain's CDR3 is CASSLGIVRETQYF. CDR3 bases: TGTGCCAGCAGCTTAGGAATCGTGCGGGAGACCCAGTACTTC.

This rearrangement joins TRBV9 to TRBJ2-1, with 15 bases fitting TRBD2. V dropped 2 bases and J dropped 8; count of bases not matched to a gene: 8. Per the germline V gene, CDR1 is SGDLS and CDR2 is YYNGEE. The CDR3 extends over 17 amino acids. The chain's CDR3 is CASSVGTSGGPMYEQFF. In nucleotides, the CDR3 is TGTGCCAGCAGCGTCGGGACTAGCGGGGGGCCAATGTATGAGCAGTTCTTC.

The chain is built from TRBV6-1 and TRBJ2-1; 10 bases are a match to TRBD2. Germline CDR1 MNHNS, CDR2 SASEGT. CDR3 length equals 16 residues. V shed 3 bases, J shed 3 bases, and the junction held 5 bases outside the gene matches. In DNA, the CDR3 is TGTGCCAGCAGTGAGTGGACTAGCGGATTCTACAATGAGCAGTTCTTC. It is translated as CASSEWTSGFYNEQFF.

CDR3 bases: TGCGCCAGCAGTGAGAACGGGAGGGTCGATGAGCAGTTCTTC. It codes for CASSENGRVDEQFF. The rearrangement links TRBV10-1 to TRBJ2-1; 8 bases match TRBD2. The V gene end was trimmed by 2 bases and the J gene end by 8 bases; junction bases not matched to a gene: 5. Germline CDR1 reads WNHNN; CDR2 reads SYGVQD (reference sequence). This CDR3 has 14 amino acids.

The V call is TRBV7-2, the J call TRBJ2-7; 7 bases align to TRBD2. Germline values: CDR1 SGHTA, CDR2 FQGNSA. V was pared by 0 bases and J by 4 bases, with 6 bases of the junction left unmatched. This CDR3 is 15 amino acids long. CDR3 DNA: TGTGCCAGCAGCTTAGCCGTGGGAGGGCAATACGAGCAGTACTTC. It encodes CASSLAVGGQYEQYF.

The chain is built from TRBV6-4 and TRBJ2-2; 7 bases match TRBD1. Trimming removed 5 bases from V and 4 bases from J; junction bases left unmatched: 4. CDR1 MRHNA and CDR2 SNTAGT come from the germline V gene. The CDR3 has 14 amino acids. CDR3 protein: CASSRDRVTGELFF. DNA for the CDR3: TGTGCCAGCAGTCGTGACAGGGTCACCGGGGAGCTGTTTTTT.

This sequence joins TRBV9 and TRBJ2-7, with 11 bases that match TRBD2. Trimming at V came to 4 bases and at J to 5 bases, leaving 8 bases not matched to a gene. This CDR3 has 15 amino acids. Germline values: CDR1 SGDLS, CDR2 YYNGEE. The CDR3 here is CASSPRLAGSDEQYF. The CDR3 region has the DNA TGTGCCAGCAGCCCCCGACTAGCGGGGTCTGACGAGCAGTACTTC. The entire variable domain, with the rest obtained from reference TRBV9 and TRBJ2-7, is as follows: DSGVTQTPKHLITATGQRVTLRCSPRSGDLSVYWYQQSLDQGLQFLIQYYNGEERAKGNILERFSAQQFPDLHSELNLSSLELGDSALYFCASSPRLAGSDEQYFGPGTRLTVT.

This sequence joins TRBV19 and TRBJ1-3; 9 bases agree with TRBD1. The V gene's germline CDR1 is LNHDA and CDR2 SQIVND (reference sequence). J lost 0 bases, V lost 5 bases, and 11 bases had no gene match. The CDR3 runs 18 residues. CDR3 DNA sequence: TGTGCCAGTAGTCGACCTCCGGGACAGGGAATCTCTGGAAACACCATATATTTT. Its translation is CASSRPPGQGISGNTIYF.

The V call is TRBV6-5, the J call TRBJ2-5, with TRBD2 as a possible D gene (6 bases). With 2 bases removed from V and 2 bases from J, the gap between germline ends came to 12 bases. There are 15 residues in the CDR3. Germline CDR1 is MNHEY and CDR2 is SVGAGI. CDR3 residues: CASSYSGPGQETQYF. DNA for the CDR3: TGTGCCAGCAGTTACAGCGGGCCGGGTCAAGAGACCCAGTACTTC.

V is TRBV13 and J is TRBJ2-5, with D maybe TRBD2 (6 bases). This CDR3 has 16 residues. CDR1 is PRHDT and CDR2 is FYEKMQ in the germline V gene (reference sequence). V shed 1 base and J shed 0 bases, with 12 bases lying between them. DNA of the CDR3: TGTGCCAGCAGCTTAGTGTTTGGGGGGAACCAAGAGACCCAGTACTTC. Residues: CASSLVFGGNQETQYF.

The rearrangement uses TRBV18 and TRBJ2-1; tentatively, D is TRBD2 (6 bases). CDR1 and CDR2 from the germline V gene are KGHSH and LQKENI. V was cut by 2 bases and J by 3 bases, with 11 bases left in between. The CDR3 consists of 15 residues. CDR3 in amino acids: CASSPETGLYNEQFF. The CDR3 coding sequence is TGTGCCAGCTCACCAGAGACGGGACTCTACAATGAGCAGTTCTTC.

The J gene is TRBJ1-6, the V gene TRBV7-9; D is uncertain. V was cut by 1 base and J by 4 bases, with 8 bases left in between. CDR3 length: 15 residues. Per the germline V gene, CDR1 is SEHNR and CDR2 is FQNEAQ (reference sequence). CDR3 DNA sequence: TGTGCCAGCAGCTTAGAGGCAGGTTATAATTCACCCCTCCACTTT. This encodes CASSLEAGYNSPLHF.

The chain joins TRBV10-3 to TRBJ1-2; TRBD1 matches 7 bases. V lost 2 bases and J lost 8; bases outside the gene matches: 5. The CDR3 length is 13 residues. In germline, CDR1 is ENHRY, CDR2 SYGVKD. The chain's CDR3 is CAISEEGASGYTF. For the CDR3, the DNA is TGTGCCATCAGTGAGGAGGGGGCGAGCGGCTACACCTTC.

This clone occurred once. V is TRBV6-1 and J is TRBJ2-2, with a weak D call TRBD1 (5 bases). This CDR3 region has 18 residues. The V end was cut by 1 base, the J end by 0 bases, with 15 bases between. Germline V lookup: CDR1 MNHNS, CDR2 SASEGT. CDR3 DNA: TGTGCCAGCAGTGAAGACCCGGTCCAGGGCACGAACACCGGGGAGCTGTTTTTT. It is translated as CASSEDPVQGTNTGELFF.

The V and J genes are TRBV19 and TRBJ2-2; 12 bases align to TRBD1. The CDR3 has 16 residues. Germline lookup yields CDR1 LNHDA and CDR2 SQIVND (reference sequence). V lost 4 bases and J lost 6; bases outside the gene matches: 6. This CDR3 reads CASSTRDRGRPGELFF. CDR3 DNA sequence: TGTGCCAGTAGTACCCGGGACAGGGGGCGCCCCGGGGAGCTGTTTTTT.

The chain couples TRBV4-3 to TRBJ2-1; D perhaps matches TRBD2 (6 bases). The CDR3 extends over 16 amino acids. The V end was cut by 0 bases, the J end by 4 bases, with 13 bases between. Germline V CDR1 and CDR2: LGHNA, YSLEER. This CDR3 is CASSQEVSGWYNEQFF. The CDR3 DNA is TGCGCCAGCAGCCAAGAAGTCAGCGGGTGGTACAATGAGCAGTTCTTC.